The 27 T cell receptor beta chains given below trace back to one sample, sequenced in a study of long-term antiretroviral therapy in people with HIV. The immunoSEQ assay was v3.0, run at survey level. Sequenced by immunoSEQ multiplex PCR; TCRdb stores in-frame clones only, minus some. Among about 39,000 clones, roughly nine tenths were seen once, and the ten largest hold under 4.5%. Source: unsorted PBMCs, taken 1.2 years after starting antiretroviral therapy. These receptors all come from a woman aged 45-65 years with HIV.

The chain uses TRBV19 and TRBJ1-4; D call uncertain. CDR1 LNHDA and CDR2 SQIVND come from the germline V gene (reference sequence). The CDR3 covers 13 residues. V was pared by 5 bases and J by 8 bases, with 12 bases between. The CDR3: CASSPGPYEKLFF. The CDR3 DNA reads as TGTGCCAGTAGTCCAGGTCCATACGAAAAACTGTTTTTT. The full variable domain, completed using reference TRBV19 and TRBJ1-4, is DGGITQSPKYLFRKEGQNVTLSCEQNLNHDAMYWYRQDPGQGLRLIYYSQIVNDFQKGDIAEGYSVSREKKESFPLTVTSAQKNPTAFYLCASSPGPYEKLFFGSGTQLSVL.

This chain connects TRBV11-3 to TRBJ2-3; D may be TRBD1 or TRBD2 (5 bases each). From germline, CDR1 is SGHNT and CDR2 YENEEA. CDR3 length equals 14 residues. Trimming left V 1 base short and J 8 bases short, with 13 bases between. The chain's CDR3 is CASSLVGRDGTQYF. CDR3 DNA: TGTGCCAGCAGCTTAGTGGGTAGGGACGGTACGCAGTATTTT.

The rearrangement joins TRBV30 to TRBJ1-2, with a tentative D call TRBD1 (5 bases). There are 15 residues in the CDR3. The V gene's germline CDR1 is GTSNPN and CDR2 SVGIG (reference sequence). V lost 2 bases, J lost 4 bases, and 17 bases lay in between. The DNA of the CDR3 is TGTGCCTGGAGTAGGGGCGGGGGGACCGGCTATGGCTACACCTTC. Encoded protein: CAWSRGGGTGYGYTF.

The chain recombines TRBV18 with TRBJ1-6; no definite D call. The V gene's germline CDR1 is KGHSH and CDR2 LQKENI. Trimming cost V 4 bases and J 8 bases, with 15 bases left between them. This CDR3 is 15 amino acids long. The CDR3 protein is CASSLWTLSDSPLHF. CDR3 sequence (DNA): TGTGCCAGCTCACTATGGACGCTTTCTGATTCACCCCTCCACTTT.

The CDR3 DNA reads TGTGCCAGCAGTGGACAGGGATATAGCAATCAGCCCCAGCATTTT. Translated, it gives CASSGQGYSNQPQHF. The chain recombines TRBV6-1 with TRBJ1-5, with 7 bases that match TRBD1. From germline, CDR1 is MNHNS and CDR2 SASEGT. Unmatched junction bases numbered 3, after V lost 4 bases and J lost 0 bases. The CDR3 sequence is 15 residues long.

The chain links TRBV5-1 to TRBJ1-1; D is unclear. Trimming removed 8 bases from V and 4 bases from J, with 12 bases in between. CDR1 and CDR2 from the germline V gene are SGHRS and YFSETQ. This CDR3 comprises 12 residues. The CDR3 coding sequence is TGCGCCAGTGTGGGGTTTGGCACTGAAGCTTTCTTT. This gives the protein CASVGFGTEAFF.

CDR3 coding DNA: TGTGCCAGTAGTATAAATACCCCCTACCAAGAGACCCAGTACTTC. This sequence encodes CASSINTPYQETQYF. The J gene is TRBJ2-5, the V gene TRBV19; no clear D gene. Germline assignment: CDR1 LNHDA and CDR2 SQIVND (reference sequence). This CDR3 has 15 amino acids. V dropped 2 bases and J dropped 0 bases, with 10 bases sitting between them. The entire variable domain, with the rest obtained from reference TRBV19 and TRBJ2-5, is as follows: DGGITQSPKYLFRKEGQNVTLSCEQNLNHDAMYWYRQDPGQGLRLIYYSQIVNDFQKGDIAEGYSVSREKKESFPLTVTSAQKNPTAFYLCASSINTPYQETQYFGPGTRLLVL.

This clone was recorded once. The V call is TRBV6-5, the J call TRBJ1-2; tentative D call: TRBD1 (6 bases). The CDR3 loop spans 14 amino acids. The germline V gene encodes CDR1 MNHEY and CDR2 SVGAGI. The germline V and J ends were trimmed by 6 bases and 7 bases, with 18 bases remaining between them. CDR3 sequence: CASRALETGGGYTF. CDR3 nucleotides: TGTGCCAGCAGGGCCCTGGAGACAGGCGGTGGCTACACCTTC.

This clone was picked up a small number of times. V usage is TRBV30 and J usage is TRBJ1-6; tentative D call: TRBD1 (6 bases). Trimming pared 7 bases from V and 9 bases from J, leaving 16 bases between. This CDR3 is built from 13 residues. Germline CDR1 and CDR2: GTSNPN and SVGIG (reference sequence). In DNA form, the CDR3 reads TGTGCCTATACGACAGGCTTAGGTTCACCCCTCCACTTT. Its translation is CAYTTGLGSPLHF. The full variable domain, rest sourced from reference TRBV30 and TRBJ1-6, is SQTIHQWPATLVQPVGSPLSLECTVEGTSNPNLYWYRQAAGRGLQLLFYSVGIGQISSEVPQNLSASRPQDRQFILSSKKLLLSDSGFYLCAYTTGLGSPLHFGNGTRLTVT.

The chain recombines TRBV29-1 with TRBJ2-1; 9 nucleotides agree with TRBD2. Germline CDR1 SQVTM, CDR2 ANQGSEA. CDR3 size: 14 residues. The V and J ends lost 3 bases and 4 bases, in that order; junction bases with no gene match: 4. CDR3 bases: TGCAGCGTTGAGGGCGGGGGGGATTACAATGAGCAGTTCTTC. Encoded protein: CSVEGGGDYNEQFF.

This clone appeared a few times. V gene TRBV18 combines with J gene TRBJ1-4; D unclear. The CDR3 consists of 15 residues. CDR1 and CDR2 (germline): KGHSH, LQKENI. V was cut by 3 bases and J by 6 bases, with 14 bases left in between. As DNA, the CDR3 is TGTGCCAGCTCACCGGTAGGGTCAGCGGATGAAAAACTGTTTTTT. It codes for CASSPVGSADEKLFF.

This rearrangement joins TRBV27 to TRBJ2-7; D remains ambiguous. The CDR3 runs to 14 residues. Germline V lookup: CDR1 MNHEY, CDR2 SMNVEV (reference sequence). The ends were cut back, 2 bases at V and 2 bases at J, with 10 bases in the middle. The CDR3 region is CASSLTGKAYEQYF. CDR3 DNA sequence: TGTGCCAGCAGTTTAACCGGCAAGGCCTACGAGCAGTACTTC.

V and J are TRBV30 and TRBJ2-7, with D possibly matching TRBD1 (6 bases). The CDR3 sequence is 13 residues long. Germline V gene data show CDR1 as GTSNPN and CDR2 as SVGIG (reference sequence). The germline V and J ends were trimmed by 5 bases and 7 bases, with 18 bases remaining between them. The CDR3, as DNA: TGTGCCTGGTCTACCGACAGGCTTGGGGAGCAGTACTTC. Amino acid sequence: CAWSTDRLGEQYF.

The CDR3: CASSKDSQETQYF. DNA of the CDR3: TGTGCCAGCAGCAAGGACAGCCAAGAGACCCAGTACTTC. This chain uses TRBV2 with TRBJ2-5; a weak D match, TRBD1 (6 bases). With 6 bases removed from V and 1 base from J, the gap between germline ends came to 9 bases. The CDR3 has 13 amino acids. Germline V gene data show CDR1 as SNHLY and CDR2 as FYNNEI.

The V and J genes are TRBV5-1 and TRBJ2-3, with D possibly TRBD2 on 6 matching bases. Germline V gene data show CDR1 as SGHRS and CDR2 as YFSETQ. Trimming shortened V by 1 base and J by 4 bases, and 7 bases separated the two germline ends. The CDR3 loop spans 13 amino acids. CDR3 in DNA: TGCGCCAGCAGCTTGAGGGAGGCAGATACGCAGTATTTT. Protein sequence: CASSLREADTQYF.

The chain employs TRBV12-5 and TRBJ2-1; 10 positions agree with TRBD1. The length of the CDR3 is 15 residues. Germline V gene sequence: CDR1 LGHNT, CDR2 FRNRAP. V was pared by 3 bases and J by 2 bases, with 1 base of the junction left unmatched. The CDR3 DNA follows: TGTGCTAGTGGTTTCGGGACAGGGGCCTACAATGAGCAGTTCTTC. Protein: CASGFGTGAYNEQFF. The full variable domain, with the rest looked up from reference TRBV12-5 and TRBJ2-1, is DARVTQTPRHKVTEMGQEVTMRCQPILGHNTVFWYRQTMMQGLELLAYFRNRAPLDDSGMPKDRFSAEMPDATLATLKIQPSEPRDSAVYFCASGFGTGAYNEQFFGPGTRLTVL.

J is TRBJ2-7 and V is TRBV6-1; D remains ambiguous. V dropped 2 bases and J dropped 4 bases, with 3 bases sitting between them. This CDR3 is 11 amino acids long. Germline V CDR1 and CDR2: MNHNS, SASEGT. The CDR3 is CASSEIYEQYF. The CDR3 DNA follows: TGTGCCAGCAGTGAAATATACGAGCAGTACTTC.

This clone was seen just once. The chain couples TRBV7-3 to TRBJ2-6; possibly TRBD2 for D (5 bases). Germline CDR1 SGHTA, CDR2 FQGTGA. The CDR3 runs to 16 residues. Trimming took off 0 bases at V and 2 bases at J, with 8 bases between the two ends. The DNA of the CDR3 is TGTGCCAGCAGCTTAACGAGGGAAGCTGGGGCCAACGTCCTGACTTTC. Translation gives CASSLTREAGANVLTF.

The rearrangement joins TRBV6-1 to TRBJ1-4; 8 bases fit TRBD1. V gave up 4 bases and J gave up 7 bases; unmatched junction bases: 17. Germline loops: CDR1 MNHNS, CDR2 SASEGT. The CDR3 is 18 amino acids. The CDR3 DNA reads TGTGCCAGCAGTGGGGGGACTAGACAGGGGTTTAGTGGTGAAAAACTGTTTTTT. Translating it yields CASSGGTRQGFSGEKLFF.

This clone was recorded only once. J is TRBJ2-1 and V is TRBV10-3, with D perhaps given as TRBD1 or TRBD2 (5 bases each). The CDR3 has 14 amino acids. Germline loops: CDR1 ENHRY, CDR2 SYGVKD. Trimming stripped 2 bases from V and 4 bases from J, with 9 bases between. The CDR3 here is CAISERDGYNEQFF. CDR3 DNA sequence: TGTGCCATCAGTGAGCGGGACGGGTACAATGAGCAGTTCTTC.

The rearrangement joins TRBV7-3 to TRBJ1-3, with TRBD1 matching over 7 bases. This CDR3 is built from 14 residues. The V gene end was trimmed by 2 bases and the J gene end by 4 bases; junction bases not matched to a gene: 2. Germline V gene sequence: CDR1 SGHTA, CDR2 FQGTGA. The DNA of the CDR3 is TGTGCCAGCAGCTTATCAGGGGGGGGAAACACCATATATTTT. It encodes CASSLSGGGNTIYF.

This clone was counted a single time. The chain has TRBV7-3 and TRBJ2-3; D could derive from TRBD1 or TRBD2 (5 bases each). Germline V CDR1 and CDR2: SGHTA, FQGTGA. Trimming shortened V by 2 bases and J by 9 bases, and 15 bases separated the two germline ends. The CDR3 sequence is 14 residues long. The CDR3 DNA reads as TGTGCCAGCAGCTTAGGACATGAGGGAGCAACGCAGTATTTT. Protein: CASSLGHEGATQYF.

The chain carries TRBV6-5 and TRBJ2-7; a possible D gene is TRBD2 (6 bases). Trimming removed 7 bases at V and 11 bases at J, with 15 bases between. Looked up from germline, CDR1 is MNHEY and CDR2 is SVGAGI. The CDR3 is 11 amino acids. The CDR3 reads CASTHTGVEYF. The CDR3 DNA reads TGTGCCAGCACCCACACGGGGGTAGAGTACTTC.

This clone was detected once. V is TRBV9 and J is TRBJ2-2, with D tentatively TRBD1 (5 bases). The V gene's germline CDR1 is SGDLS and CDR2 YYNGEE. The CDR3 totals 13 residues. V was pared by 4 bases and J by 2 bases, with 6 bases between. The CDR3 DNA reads TGTGCCAGCAGCAGGGGAAACACCGGGGAGCTGTTTTTT. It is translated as CASSRGNTGELFF.

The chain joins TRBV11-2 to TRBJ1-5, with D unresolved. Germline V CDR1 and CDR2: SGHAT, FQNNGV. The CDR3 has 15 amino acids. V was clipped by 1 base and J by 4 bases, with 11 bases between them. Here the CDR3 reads CASSLGVLGNQPQHF. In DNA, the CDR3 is TGTGCCAGCAGCTTAGGGGTATTGGGAAATCAGCCCCAGCATTTT.

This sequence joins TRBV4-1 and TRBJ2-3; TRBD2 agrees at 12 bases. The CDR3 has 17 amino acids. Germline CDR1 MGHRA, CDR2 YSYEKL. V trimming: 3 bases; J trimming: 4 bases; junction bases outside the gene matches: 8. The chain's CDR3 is CASSQMGLAGTPDTQYF. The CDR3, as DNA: TGCGCCAGCAGCCAGATGGGACTAGCGGGTACTCCAGATACGCAGTATTTT.

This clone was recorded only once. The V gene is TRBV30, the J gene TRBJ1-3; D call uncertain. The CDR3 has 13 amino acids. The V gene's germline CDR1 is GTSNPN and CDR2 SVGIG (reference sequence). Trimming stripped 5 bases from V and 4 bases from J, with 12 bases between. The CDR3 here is CAWGVVAGNTIYF. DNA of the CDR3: TGTGCCTGGGGGGTTGTTGCCGGAAACACCATATATTTT.